The clone carrying this T cell receptor beta chain was found a few times. The data were obtained in a study of blood T cell repertoires in COVID-19. Assay used: immunoSEQ multiplex PCR; TCRdb lists only in-frame clones, some missing. Among about 210,000 clones listed, roughly 90% were seen once. The TCR was taken from a woman in her 40s with acute or convalescent COVID-19. The sample taken for sequencing was peripheral blood.

DNA for the CDR3: TGTGCCAGCGGAATGGGACAGGGGCTTTATTCACCCCTCCACTTT. Protein: CASGMGQGLYSPLHF. This chain uses TRBV2 with TRBJ1-6, with 10 bases fitting TRBD1. J gave up 8 bases and V 8 bases, and 9 bases lay outside the gene matches. CDR3 length: 15 residues. CDR1 and CDR2 (germline): SNHLY, FYNNEI.